This T cell receptor (beta chain) was found in a study of blood T cell repertoires in COVID-19. Study details: The study drew acute and convalescent COVID-19 samples from the United States, Italy and Spain. Sample material is recorded as cDNA or gDNA derived from T cells, B-cell-depleted T cells, or PBMCs.

The CDR3 runs 13 residues. V lost 6 bases, J lost 2 bases, and 7 bases lay in between. The germline V gene has CDR1 WNHNN and CDR2 SYGVQD (reference sequence). In the original workflow: Reference gene primer amplification in the assay estimated nucleated cell counts. Profiling relied on immunoSEQ multiplex PCR, and the TCRdb table lists in-frame clones only, not all of them. That table furnishes V, J and clone size, whereas the DNA furnished D and trimming. The sample shows around 180,000 clones, about 90% of them seen only once. The clonotype originates from a man between 70 and 80 years old with active or convalescent COVID-19. The sample taken for sequencing was peripheral blood. The chain recombines TRBV10-1 with TRBJ2-2, with a tentative D call TRBD2 (5 bases). The CDR3 sequence is CASSAGNTGELFF. As DNA, the CDR3 is TGCGCCAGCAGCGCGGGCAACACCGGGGAGCTGTTTTTT.